This TCR beta chain was captured in a study of T cell changes during pregnancy in multiple sclerosis. CDR1 and CDR2 from the germline V gene are SGHTA and FQGTGA. V lost 5 bases, J lost 4 bases, and 8 bases lay in between. The CDR3 consists of 13 residues. This table comes from immunoSEQ multiplex PCR, and its TCRdb copy is limited to in-frame clones, with some not included. The sample includes 40,000 to 45,000 clones, roughly 90% of them seen just once. This clone was seen only a few times. The TCR was taken from a female donor with multiple sclerosis, enrolled in a pregnancy study. The chain couples TRBV7-3 to TRBJ2-2; D is ambiguous. The source was CD4+ T cells from peripheral blood mononuclear cells, collected in the third trimester of pregnancy. DNA for the CDR3: TGTGCCAGCAGCCGAGAACGCACCGGGGAGCTGTTTTTT. This encodes CASSRERTGELFF.